A single sample is the source of the 7 T cell receptor beta chains below, sequenced in a study of T cell changes during pregnancy in multiple sclerosis. Profiled with immunoSEQ multiplex PCR; TCRdb holds only in-frame clones, not every one. The repertoire holds roughly 110,000 clones, with about 90% as singletons. The sample in question was peripheral blood, obtained before pregnancy. The receptors come from a female donor with multiple sclerosis, enrolled in a pregnancy study.

The chain has TRBV21-1 and TRBJ2-1; the listed D gene, TRBD2, was not tested against the DNA. TRBV21-1 counts as a pseudogene. This CDR3 contains 15 residues. This CDR3 reads CASSICGLSYNEQFF. CDR3 coding DNA: TGTGCCAGCAGCATTTGCGGGCTTTCCTACAATGAGCAGTTCTTC.

The chain couples TRBV6-5 to TRBJ1-6; possibly TRBD1 for D (5 bases). This CDR3 has 14 amino acids. From germline, CDR1 is MNHEY and CDR2 SVGAGI. The germline V and J ends were trimmed by 4 bases and 7 bases, with 11 bases remaining between them. The CDR3 protein is CASSSDSKNSPLHF. The CDR3 DNA reads TGTGCCAGCAGTTCCGACAGTAAGAATTCACCCCTCCACTTT.

V is TRBV6-6 and J is TRBJ1-1; D remains unclear. There are 11 residues in the CDR3. Trimming removed 6 bases at V and 6 bases at J, with 8 bases between. Germline-derived CDR1 and CDR2 are MNHNY and SVGAGI (reference sequence). The CDR3 DNA follows: TGTGCCAGCAGCGACGGGGCTGAAGCTTTCTTT. Residues: CASSDGAEAFF.

This rearrangement joins TRBV5-1 to TRBJ2-7; the D gene is possibly TRBD1 (5 bases). V lost 4 bases and J 6 bases, leaving 17 bases between the germline ends. Germline loops: CDR1 SGHRS, CDR2 YFSETQ. This CDR3 has 14 residues. Written as DNA, the CDR3 is TGCGCCAGCAGCCAGGCCGGGCCTAGGGGCGAGCAGTACTTC. This sequence encodes CASSQAGPRGEQYF.

The V and J genes are TRBV19 and TRBJ2-7; perhaps D is TRBD1 or TRBD2 (10 bases each). V was clipped by 9 bases and J by 2 bases, with 26 bases between them. Germline V gene data show CDR1 as LNHDA and CDR2 as SQIVND (reference sequence). This CDR3 contains 17 residues. CDR3: CASGQGVRTSGPYEQYF. The CDR3 DNA reads TGTGCCAGCGGACAGGGGGTGAGGACTAGCGGACCCTACGAGCAGTACTTC.

This sequence joins TRBV11-2 and TRBJ2-7; 9 bases align to TRBD1. The CDR3 is made up of 14 amino acids. V was clipped by 3 bases and J by 4 bases; unmatched bases: 4. Germline loops: CDR1 SGHAT, CDR2 FQNNGV. The CDR3 reads CASSLGTGRYEQYF. In DNA form, the CDR3 reads TGTGCCAGCAGCTTGGGGACAGGGAGGTACGAGCAGTACTTC.

The chain links TRBV19 to TRBJ2-2; TRBD2 might be the D (6 bases). The CDR3 is 14 residues long. Trimming pared 9 bases from V and 0 bases from J, leaving 11 bases between. Germline lookup yields CDR1 LNHDA and CDR2 SQIVND (reference sequence). The CDR3 reads CASRGVSNTGELFF. As DNA, the CDR3 is TGTGCCAGCCGCGGGGTGTCGAACACCGGGGAGCTGTTTTTT. Combining the CDR3 with reference TRBV19 and TRBJ2-2 gives the whole variable domain DGGITQSPKYLFRKEGQNVTLSCEQNLNHDAMYWYRQDPGQGLRLIYYSQIVNDFQKGDIAEGYSVSREKKESFPLTVTSAQKNPTAFYLCASRGVSNTGELFFGEGSRLTVL.